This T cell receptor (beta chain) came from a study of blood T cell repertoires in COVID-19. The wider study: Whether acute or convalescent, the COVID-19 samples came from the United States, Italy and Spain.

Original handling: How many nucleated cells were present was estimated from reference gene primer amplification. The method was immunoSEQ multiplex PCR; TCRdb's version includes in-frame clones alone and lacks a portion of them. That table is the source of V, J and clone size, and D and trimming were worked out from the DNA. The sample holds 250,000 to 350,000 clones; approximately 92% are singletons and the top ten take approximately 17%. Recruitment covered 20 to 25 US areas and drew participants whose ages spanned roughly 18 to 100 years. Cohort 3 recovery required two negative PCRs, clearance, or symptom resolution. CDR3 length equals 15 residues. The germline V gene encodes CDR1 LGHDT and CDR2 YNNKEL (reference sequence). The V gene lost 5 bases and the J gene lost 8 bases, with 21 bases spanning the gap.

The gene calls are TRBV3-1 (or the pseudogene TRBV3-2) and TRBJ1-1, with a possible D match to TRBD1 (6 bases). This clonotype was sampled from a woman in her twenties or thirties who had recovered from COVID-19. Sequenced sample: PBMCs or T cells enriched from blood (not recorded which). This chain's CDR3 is CASSNYGTPPREAFF. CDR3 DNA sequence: TGTGCCAGCAGCAACTACGGGACACCCCCCCGGGAAGCTTTCTTT.